The 29 T cell receptor beta chains given below trace back to one sample, sequenced in a study of CD8+ T cells in alopecia areata. As the sequencing template, cDNA was produced by extracting RNA and reverse transcribing it. TCRdb's copy holds only in-frame clones and misses some; the assay was immunoSEQ multiplex PCR. Listed for the sample are more than 250,000 clones, none seen a single time. Pooled cells of cutaneous lymph node origin were sorted on CD4, CD8alpha, NKG2D, NKG2ACE and other markers. The sequenced sample consisted of CD4+ T cells sorted from a lymph node. These receptors all stem from a C3H/HeJ mouse with alopecia areata. This mouse strain has H2-k as its MHC haplotype.

On this clone: Any gene name here is a mouse gene name. With the read ending 3 residues before the CDR3 end, the germline J gene is used to fill in that end. The chain recombines TRBV31 with TRBJ1-6, with a tentative D call TRBD1 (6 bases). TRBJ1-6 qualifies as an ORF whose function is uncertain. The CDR3 length is 15 residues. Germline CDR1 is GKSSPN and CDR2 is SITVG. V dropped 4 bases and J dropped 2 bases, with 12 bases sitting between them. CDR3 in amino acids: CAWTPGVAYNSPLYF. The covered CDR3 bases are TGTGCCTGGACCCCAGGGGTGGCCTATAATTCGCCC.

This clone was seen a handful of times. Germline and genes here are mouse. The DNA ends 4 residues before the CDR3 does, and the rest of the CDR3 is filled in from the germline J gene. The sample has other DNA sequences that encode this CDR3 too. V gene TRBV31 combines with J gene TRBJ2-3, with D perhaps being TRBD1 or TRBD2 (5 bases each). V lost 2 bases and J lost 1, with 7 bases in between. The CDR3 covers 13 residues. Germline values: CDR1 GKSSPN, CDR2 SITVG. Incomplete CDR3 DNA: TGTGCCTGGAGTGGGGGAGGTGCAGAA. It is translated as CAWSGGGAE. The full CDR3 protein reads CAWSGGGAETLYF.

On this clone: Gene names refer to mouse genes. The observed sequence ends 4 residues before the CDR3 terminus, with the missing tail filled in from the germline J gene. The rearrangement joins TRBV5 to TRBJ2-5, with D perhaps matching TRBD1 (5 bases). The V end lost 0 bases, the J end lost 3 bases, and 10 bases lay between the germline ends. This CDR3 has 15 amino acids. Germline V lookup: CDR1 LGHNA, CDR2 YNLKQL (reference sequence). The CDR3 loop reads CASSQETDTQDTQYF. The sequenced part of the CDR3 DNA is TGTGCCAGCAGCCAAGAAACGGACACACAAGAC.

In this sample, this clone turned up a few times. The genes are named according to mouse. The read ends 3 residues shy of where the CDR3 ends; the end is completed using the germline J gene. The chain uses TRBV19 and TRBJ1-6; weak D call: TRBD1 (6 bases). TRBJ1-6 is an ORF; its function is uncertain. The CDR3 extends over 15 amino acids. Germline V gene lookup returns CDR1 FNHDT and CDR2 SITEND (reference sequence). Deletions cut 5 bases from V and 4 bases from J, with 13 bases between. The CDR3 loop reads CASRNPGQYNSPLYF. Incomplete CDR3 DNA: TGTGCCAGCAGGAACCCGGGACAATATAATTCGCCC.

This clone has a handful of counts. Gene names are mouse gene names. The CDR3 goes on 4 residues after the read ends, and that part is filled in from the germline J gene. V and J are TRBV13-1 and TRBJ2-4; 11 positions match TRBD2. The V gene end was trimmed by 6 bases and the J gene end by 0 bases; junction bases not matched to a gene: 3. The germline gives CDR1 NSHNY, CDR2 SYGAGN. The CDR3 is 15 amino acids. The part of the CDR3 DNA that was read is TGTGCCAGCAAGGGACTGGGGGCTAGTCAAAAC. This codes for CASKGLGASQN. The whole CDR3 sequence is CASKGLGASQNTLYF.

This clone was observed a handful of times. Mouse gene names and germline throughout. The read terminates 4 residues ahead of where the CDR3 ends, so the germline J gene completes it. The gene calls are TRBV13-2 and TRBJ2-5; no clear D. The CDR3 extends over 13 amino acids. Germline V gene lookup returns CDR1 NNHNN and CDR2 SYGAGS (reference sequence). The DNA read from the CDR3 is TGTGCCAGCGGTCTCCGACATGAAGAC. Translated, it gives CASGLRHED. The entire CDR3 protein reads CASGLRHEDTQYF.

This clone was counted between two and nine times. The listed genes are named as in mouse. Sequencing ends 4 residues short of the CDR3 end; the germline J gene provides the rest. The sample carries other DNA sequences with the same CDR3. The rearrangement uses TRBV13-1 and TRBJ2-1; the match to TRBD1 covers 8 bases. Germline lookup yields CDR1 NSHNY and CDR2 SYGAGN. V was pared by 3 bases and J by 0 bases, with 2 bases of the junction left unmatched. The CDR3 is 15 residues long. The CDR3 loop is CASSVDRGNYAEQFF. CDR3 DNA (partial): TGTGCCAGCAGTGTCGACAGGGGTAACTATGCT.

This clone has a count of ten or more. Gene names are the mouse ones. The CDR3 is cut off 4 residues early in the read; its end comes from the germline J gene. This rearrangement joins TRBV14 to TRBJ2-5; D uncertain. Germline V gene lookup returns CDR1 SGHDT and CDR2 FRDEAV. V shed 1 base and J shed 3 bases, with 6 bases lying between them. The CDR3 runs 13 residues. This chain's CDR3 is CASSFVHQDTQYF. CDR3 DNA (partial): TGTGCCAGCAGTTTCGTCCATCAAGAC.

This clone was seen a few times. Gene names follow the mouse nomenclature. The read terminates 4 residues ahead of where the CDR3 ends, so the germline J gene completes it. The chain uses TRBV14 and TRBJ1-1, with 7 nucleotides matching TRBD1. CDR1 and CDR2 from the germline V gene are SGHDT and FRDEAV. This CDR3 spans 15 amino acids. J gave up 0 bases and V 5 bases, and 7 bases lay outside the gene matches. The CDR3 protein is CASRPGQVANTEVFF. The CDR3 bases that were read are TGTGCCAGCAGACCCGGACAGGTTGCAAACACA.

This clone came up a few times. The genes and germline here are from mouse. With the read ending 4 residues before the CDR3 end, the germline J gene is used to fill in that end. The same CDR3 also results from other DNA sequences found in this sample. V and J are TRBV13-1 and TRBJ1-2, with 9 bases matching TRBD1. Trimming removed 4 bases from V and 4 bases from J; junction bases left unmatched: 2. This CDR3 is built from 13 residues. Germline loops: CDR1 NSHNY, CDR2 SYGAGN. The CDR3 bases that were read are TGTGCCAGCAGTACAGGGGGCGGCTCC. Its translation: CASSTGGGS. The entire CDR3 reads CASSTGGGSDYTF.

Worth noting for this clone: Gene names are the mouse ones. Read coverage stops 4 residues before the CDR3 terminus; the germline J gene supplies the remainder. This CDR3 is also generated by other DNA sequences in the sample. This chain links TRBV13-1 with TRBJ2-3, with a weak D call TRBD1 (5 bases). Trimming pared 2 bases from V and 1 base from J, leaving 8 bases between. The V gene's germline CDR1 is NSHNY and CDR2 SYGAGN. The CDR3 is 14 amino acids. The chain's CDR3 is CASSDQGGAETLYF. The sequenced CDR3 bases are TGTGCCAGCAGTGACCAGGGAGGTGCAGAA.

Worth noting for this clone: The gene names here belong to mouse. The read ends 4 residues shy of where the CDR3 ends; the end is completed using the germline J gene. This specimen includes other DNA sequences encoding the same CDR3. The chain is built from TRBV19 and TRBJ2-1; D is possibly TRBD2 (7 bases). Per germline, CDR1 FNHDT and CDR2 SITEND (reference sequence). The CDR3 sequence is 16 residues long. V was clipped by 1 base and J by 0 bases, with 11 bases between them. The DNA read from the CDR3 is TGTGCCAGCAGTATACCTGGGGGCGCTAACTATGCT. It translates to CASSIPGGANYA. The full-length CDR3 reads as CASSIPGGANYAEQFF.

This clone was picked up a small number of times. The gene names given are mouse names. The CDR3 end falls 4 residues outside the read, so it is completed with the germline J gene. The V and J genes are TRBV13-3 and TRBJ2-1; TRBD1 might be the D (6 bases). V was shortened by 3 bases and J by 0 bases, with 10 bases between the two germline ends. CDR3 size: 15 residues. Germline CDR1 NNHDY, CDR2 SYVADS. The covered CDR3 bases are TGTGCCAGCAGTGCCCAGGGGTTTAACTATGCT. Translated: CASSAQGFNYA. The CDR3 as a whole reads CASSAQGFNYAEQFF.

The sample holds many counts of this clone. Gene and germline names: mouse. The read terminates 4 residues ahead of where the CDR3 ends, so the germline J gene completes it. The gene calls are TRBV17 and TRBJ2-3; TRBD2 matches at 8 bases. The CDR3 consists of 18 residues. Germline assignment: CDR1 MNHDT and CDR2 YYDKIL. V dropped 2 bases and J dropped 0; count of bases not matched to a gene: 10. The sequenced part of the CDR3 DNA is TGTGCTAGCAGTAGATATTCTGGGGGGTCTACTAGTGCAGAA. This encodes CASSRYSGGSTSAE. The CDR3, in full, reads CASSRYSGGSTSAETLYF.

This clone came up a few times. Gene names are the mouse ones. The read comes to an end 3 residues before the CDR3 does, leaving the germline J gene to fill in the end. V usage is TRBV5 and J usage is TRBJ1-6; TRBD1 agrees at 9 bases. TRBJ1-6 is designated an ORF whose function remains uncertain. Germline CDR1 reads LGHNA; CDR2 reads YNLKQL (reference sequence). Trimming took 0 bases from V and 4 from J; bases not matched to a gene: 4. This CDR3 comprises 17 residues. The CDR3 DNA, read in part, is TGTGCCAGCAGCCAAGAGACAGGGGGAATTTATAATTCGCCC. Translating gives CASSQETGGIYNSP. The whole CDR3 is CASSQETGGIYNSPLYF.

Notes on this clone: These gene names are mouse names. The read is 4 residues too short to cover the CDR3 end, so that end is filled in from the germline J gene. The sample contains more than one DNA sequence encoding this CDR3. The rearrangement joins TRBV5 to TRBJ2-1; 7 bases agree with TRBD2. Looked up from germline, CDR1 is LGHNA and CDR2 is YNLKQL (reference sequence). The CDR3 sequence is 15 residues long. With 4 bases clipped from V and 3 bases from J, the junction kept 6 bases outside the gene matches. CDR3 bases read: TGTGCCAGCAGCCCCCCCGGGGGGGGCTATGCT. Translating it yields CASSPPGGGYA. From start to end, the CDR3 is CASSPPGGGYAEQFF.

This clone was counted a few times. Each gene name is a mouse one. CDR3 loop: CASSIWGASDYTF. CDR3 DNA (partial): TGTGCCAGCAGTATATGGGGGGCCTCC. V and J are TRBV19 and TRBJ1-2; tentatively, D is TRBD1 (6 bases). The CDR3 extends 4 residues past the end of the read, so its final part is completed from the germline J gene. The V gene's germline CDR1 is FNHDT and CDR2 SITEND (reference sequence). The CDR3 spans 13 residues. V was cut by 1 base and J by 4 bases, with 8 bases left in between.

This clone was seen only a few times. The listed genes are named as in mouse. The CDR3 extends 3 residues past the end of the read, so its final part is completed from the germline J gene. The V call is TRBV19, the J call TRBJ1-6, with unresolved D. TRBJ1-6 carries the ORF label, with uncertain function. Trimming left V 1 base short and J 3 bases short, with 8 bases between. The CDR3 spans 15 residues. CDR1 and CDR2 (germline): FNHDT, SITEND (reference sequence). CDR3 DNA (partial): TGTGCCAGCAGTATAAAAACAGACTATAATTCGCCC. Its translation: CASSIKTDYNSP. The full CDR3 protein is CASSIKTDYNSPLYF.

This clone has just a few counts. Gene names are mouse gene names. The read ends 4 residues before the CDR3 terminus; that terminus is restored from the germline J gene. This chain joins TRBV31 and TRBJ2-7; 7 bases match TRBD2. The CDR3 covers 13 residues. Germline CDR1 reads GKSSPN; CDR2 reads SITVG. CDR3: CAWSARGGYEQYF. The CDR3 bases that were read are TGTGCCTGGAGTGCCCGGGGGGGGTAT.

In the case of this clone: Mouse gene names and germline throughout. The read stops 4 residues short of the end of the CDR3; the missing end is completed from the germline J gene. The chain joins TRBV13-1 to TRBJ2-4; weak D call: TRBD2 (5 bases). Between the trimmed V and J ends, which lost 2 bases and 0 bases, there was a span of 7 bases. The CDR3 loop spans 14 amino acids. Germline V CDR1 and CDR2: NSHNY, SYGAGN. CDR3 bases read: TGTGCCAGCAGTGAACTGGCTAGTCAAAAC. Amino acids: CASSELASQN. The complete CDR3 protein is CASSELASQNTLYF.

The table lists this clone with many counts. The gene names given are mouse names. The CDR3 end lies 4 residues beyond the end of the read and is filled in from the germline J gene. This sample includes further DNA sequences coding for the same CDR3. The rearrangement links TRBV13-1 to TRBJ1-1; D perhaps matches TRBD1 (5 bases). Germline V CDR1 and CDR2: NSHNY, SYGAGN. The V gene lost 4 bases and the J gene lost 0 bases, with 7 bases spanning the gap. The CDR3 length is 13 residues. CDR3 sequence: CASSPGQNTEVFF. The sequenced part of the CDR3 DNA is TGTGCCAGCAGTCCGGGACAGAACACA.

This clone occurred a few times. Mouse gene names and germline throughout. The read terminates 4 residues ahead of where the CDR3 ends, so the germline J gene completes it. Additional DNA sequences in this sample encode the identical CDR3. The rearrangement joins TRBV19 to TRBJ2-1; possibly TRBD1 for D (6 bases). In germline, CDR1 is FNHDT, CDR2 SITEND (reference sequence). Trimming shortened V by 0 bases and J by 0 bases, and 7 bases separated the two germline ends. The CDR3 is made up of 15 amino acids. This chain's CDR3 is CASSIEGVNYAEQFF. Incomplete CDR3 DNA: TGTGCCAGCAGTATAGAGGGGGTTAACTATGCT.

This clone was recorded a few times. The genes are named according to mouse. Coverage ceases 4 residues before the CDR3 finishes, and the germline J gene fills in the end. V and J are TRBV13-1 and TRBJ1-2, with 7 bases fitting TRBD1. V was pared by 4 bases and J by 4 bases, with 4 bases of the junction left unmatched. Germline V gene data show CDR1 as NSHNY and CDR2 as SYGAGN. The CDR3 has 13 residues. CDR3 region: CASSQQGSSDYTF. The sequenced CDR3 bases are TGTGCCAGCAGTCAACAGGGGTCCTCC.

On this clone: Gene labels here are mouse ones. The part of the CDR3 DNA that was read is TGTGCCAGCGGTGAGGGACAACCAAACTCC. Translating it yields CASGEGQPNS. The full CDR3 protein reads CASGEGQPNSDYTF. The genes are TRBV13-2 and TRBJ1-2, with D tentatively TRBD1 (6 bases). The read stops 4 residues short of the end of the CDR3; the missing end is completed from the germline J gene. CDR1 NNHNN and CDR2 SYGAGS come from the germline V gene (reference sequence). Deletions cut 2 bases from V and 0 bases from J, with 8 bases between. The length of the CDR3 is 14 residues.

Details on this clone: Mouse germline and gene names are used. Read sequence stops 4 residues before the CDR3 end, and the germline J gene provides the missing end. This sequence joins TRBV17 and TRBJ1-2, with 9 bases identical to TRBD1. The CDR3 is 14 residues long. Trimming took 5 bases from V and 4 from J; bases not matched to a gene: 5. From germline, CDR1 is MNHDT and CDR2 YYDKIL. The CDR3 protein is CASSLDRGSSDYTF. The part of the CDR3 DNA that was read is TGTGCTAGCAGTTTGGACAGGGGAAGCTCC.

With regard to this clone: Mouse germline and gene names are used. The missing CDR3 end, 4 residues past where the read stops, is filled in from the germline J gene. The chain combines TRBV13-1 with TRBJ2-5; tentatively, D is TRBD2 (7 bases). This CDR3 contains 14 residues. Germline V gene sequence: CDR1 NSHNY, CDR2 SYGAGN. CDR3 DNA, as far as it was read: TGTGCCAGCAGTGAATGGGGGGCTGGAGAC. It specifies CASSEWGAGD. In full, the CDR3 reads CASSEWGAGDTQYF.

This clone was seen ten or more times. Mouse gene names apply. The CDR3 end is not reached by the read, which stops 4 residues before it; the germline J gene fills it in. This same CDR3 is encoded by further DNA sequences in the sample. The chain links TRBV29 to TRBJ1-2, with no clear D. In germline, CDR1 is MSHET, CDR2 SYDVDS. Trimming shortened V by 6 bases and J by 2 bases, and 4 bases separated the two germline ends. The CDR3 runs to 11 residues. CDR3: CASRQNSDYTF. Incomplete CDR3 DNA: TGTGCTAGCAGACAGAACTCC.

Of note for this clone: Each gene name is a mouse one. The observed sequence ends 4 residues before the CDR3 terminus, with the missing tail filled in from the germline J gene. The sample contains more than one DNA sequence encoding this CDR3. This chain links TRBV13-1 with TRBJ2-3; TRBD2 matches at 8 bases. J gave up 3 bases and V 3 bases, and 6 bases lay outside the gene matches. Germline lookup yields CDR1 NSHNY and CDR2 SYGAGN. There are 15 residues in the CDR3. CDR3 in amino acids: CASSAGLGRAETLYF. Incomplete CDR3 DNA: TGTGCCAGCAGTGCTGGACTGGGACGAGCAGAA.

Turning to this clone: Gene names and germline refer to mouse. The missing CDR3 end, 4 residues past where the read stops, is filled in from the germline J gene. The chain recombines TRBV13-2 with TRBJ1-1; possible D gene TRBD1, 6 bases. The CDR3 covers 13 residues. The germline CDR1 and CDR2 sequences are NNHNN and SYGAGS (reference sequence). V was pared by 3 bases and J by 3 bases, with 9 bases between. The CDR3 is CASGAQGDTEVFF. The covered CDR3 bases are TGTGCCAGCGGTGCACAGGGAGACACA.